This entry lists 10 T cell receptor beta chains sequenced from one sample in a study of blood T cell repertoires in COVID-19. Some clones are missing from TCRdb's copy, which holds only in-frame ones; the method was immunoSEQ multiplex PCR. The data show 95,000 to 100,000 clones, roughly four fifths seen once. The specimen was peripheral blood. The receptors were sampled from a human donor in a cohort sampled during active COVID-19.

CDR3 DNA sequence: TGTGCCAGCGATTCTCGCTCGAGTAGGGGGAACACTGAAGCTTTCTTT. The encoded protein is CASDSRSSRGNTEAFF. V usage is TRBV14 and J usage is TRBJ1-1; weak D call: TRBD1 (5 bases). This CDR3 contains 16 residues. The germline gives CDR1 SGHDN, CDR2 FVKESK. Deletions cut 8 bases from V and 1 base from J, with 20 bases between.

J is TRBJ1-4 and V is TRBV10-3; weak D call: TRBD1 (6 bases). CDR1 and CDR2 from the germline V gene are ENHRY and SYGVKD. CDR3 length: 14 residues. Trimming pared 6 bases from V and 5 bases from J, leaving 13 bases between. CDR3 bases: TGTGCCATCAGGGCCACAGGGTCCAATGAAAAACTGTTTTTT. This sequence encodes CAIRATGSNEKLFF.

The chain combines TRBV7-9 with TRBJ1-2; D might be TRBD1 (5 bases). Between the trimmed V and J ends, which lost 4 bases and 1 base, there was a span of 10 bases. CDR1 SEHNR and CDR2 FQNEAQ come from the germline V gene (reference sequence). The CDR3 extends over 14 amino acids. The CDR3 DNA reads as TGTGCCAGCAGCTCCTCGACAGTTAACTATGGCTACACCTTC. It translates to CASSSSTVNYGYTF.

This chain uses TRBV5-5 with TRBJ1-3; D is undetermined. This CDR3 is 16 amino acids long. Germline loops: CDR1 SGHKS, CDR2 YYEKEE (reference sequence). V lost 0 bases to trimming and J lost 0 bases, with 10 bases between them. The CDR3 loop reads CASSLDLPISGNTIYF. CDR3 DNA sequence: TGTGCCAGCAGCTTGGACCTACCTATCTCTGGAAACACCATATATTTT.

The CDR3 DNA reads TGCAGCGTAGCCCCCGCTAATGAAAAACTGTTTTTT. Translation: CSVAPANEKLFF. The genes are TRBV29-1 and TRBJ1-4; no clear D gene. This CDR3 has 12 amino acids. Looked up from germline, CDR1 is SQVTM and CDR2 is ANQGSEA. The germline V and J ends were trimmed by 6 bases and 3 bases, with 8 bases remaining between them. The variable domain in full, completed from reference TRBV29-1 and TRBJ1-4, reads SAVISQKPSRDICQRGTSLTIQCQVDSQVTMMFWYRQQPGQSLTLIATANQGSEATYESGFVIDKFPISRPNLTFSTLTVSNMSPEDSSIYLCSVAPANEKLFFGSGTQLSVL.

The rearrangement joins TRBV2 to TRBJ2-7; TRBD2 matches at 13 bases. This CDR3 is built from 15 residues. The V segment lost 5 bases and the J segment 9 bases; nucleotides outside the gene matches: 10. Germline V gene data show CDR1 as SNHLY and CDR2 as FYNNEI. The CDR3 loop is CASSTTSGRGVGQYF. CDR3 nucleotides: TGTGCCAGCAGTACAACTAGCGGGAGGGGTGTTGGGCAGTACTTC.

The V gene is TRBV7-2, the J gene TRBJ1-5, with 7 bases lining up with TRBD1. With 2 bases clipped from V and 1 base from J, the junction kept 5 bases outside the gene matches. CDR3 size: 16 residues. The germline CDR1 and CDR2 sequences are SGHTA and FQGNSA. DNA for the CDR3: TGTGCCAGCAGCTTAAATGCAGGGGGGAGCAATCAGCCCCAGCATTTT. Its translation is CASSLNAGGSNQPQHF.

The V call is TRBV13, the J call TRBJ2-7, with 10 bases matching TRBD1. After removal of 4 bases from V and 2 bases from J, the junction contained 11 bases not matched to a gene. Germline V CDR1 and CDR2: PRHDT, FYEKMQ (reference sequence). The CDR3 is 17 amino acids. Here the CDR3 reads CASSSRKRQGAPYEQYF. CDR3 bases: TGTGCCAGCAGCTCCCGAAAACGACAGGGGGCCCCCTACGAGCAGTACTTC.

DNA for the CDR3: TGTGCCAGTAGTACCCCAGCGGGAGGGCGTCCGGCCGGGGAGCTGTTTTTT. Amino acids: CASSTPAGGRPAGELFF. This sequence joins TRBV19 and TRBJ2-2, with 10 bases aligning to TRBD2. Germline-derived CDR1 and CDR2 are LNHDA and SQIVND (reference sequence). This CDR3 comprises 17 residues. With 4 bases clipped from V and 6 bases from J, the junction kept 11 bases outside the gene matches.

This sequence joins TRBV5-1 and TRBJ2-1; weak D call: TRBD2 (6 bases). The V and J ends lost 2 bases and 9 bases respectively, with 18 bases between them. CDR3 length: 15 amino acids. CDR1 and CDR2 from the germline V gene are SGHRS and YFSETQ. The CDR3 loop reads CASSLQAGRSSEQFF. The CDR3 nucleotides are TGCGCCAGCAGCTTACAGGCGGGGAGATCTAGTGAGCAGTTCTTC. The entire variable domain, with the rest obtained from reference TRBV5-1 and TRBJ2-1, is as follows: KAGVTQTPRYLIKTRGQQVTLSCSPISGHRSVSWYQQTPGQGLQFLFEYFSETQRNKGNFPGRFSGRQFSNSRSEMNVSTLELGDSALYLCASSLQAGRSSEQFFGPGTRLTVL.